The 8 T cell receptor beta chains reported below all come from one sample, sequenced in a study of CD8 T cells in Susac syndrome. Random hexamers were used to reverse transcribe the RNA input (about 0.45 to 1 ug). TCRdb passed the immunoSEQ multiplex PCR reads through MiXCR, listing each CDR3 protein once. The data show around 300,000 distinct CDR3 sequences, with about nine tenths seen just once and about 0.17% held by the top ten. The sequencing input was CD8+ T cells from PBMCs. The receptors were gathered from a human donor with multiple sclerosis.

This clonotype was picked up one time. The chain has TRBV9 and TRBJ2-1, with TRBD2 matching 8 bases. The CDR3 is made up of 17 amino acids. Germline loops: CDR1 SGDLS, CDR2 YYNGEE. The ends lost 0 bases at V and 2 bases at J; junction bases unmatched: 7. CDR3 sequence reads: CASSVGGLAFAYNEQFF. CDR3 in DNA: TGTGCCAGCAGCGTAGGTGGACTAGCTTTTGCCTACAATGAGCAGTTCTTC.

This chain uses TRBV24-1 with TRBJ2-2, with 7 positions matching TRBD1. This CDR3 is built from 15 residues. CDR1 KGHDR and CDR2 SFDVKD come from the germline V gene. Unmatched junction bases numbered 8, after V lost 8 bases and J lost 3 bases. The CDR3 protein is CATKTGMRDTGELFF. The CDR3 DNA sequence: TGTGCCACCAAGACAGGGATGAGAGACACCGGGGAGCTGTTTTTT.

This chain links TRBV29-1 with TRBJ2-3, with 10 bases matching TRBD2. The germline V gene has CDR1 SQVTM and CDR2 ANQGSEA. V shed 6 bases and J 6 bases; nucleotides not matched to a gene: 15. The CDR3 extends over 16 amino acids. The DNA of the CDR3 is TGCAGCGTGGCTTGGGGACTAGCGACTTGGAGGGATACGCAGTATTTT. Translating gives CSVAWGLATWRDTQYF.

The chain has TRBV6-2 or TRBV6-3 and TRBJ2-1, with D uncertain. CDR1 is MNHEY, CDR2 SVGEGT, per germline. The CDR3 has 13 amino acids. V shed 2 bases and J shed 7 bases, with 9 bases lying between them. The CDR3 is CASSYEGMNEQFF. The CDR3 nucleotides are TGTGCCAGCAGTTACGAAGGAATGAATGAGCAGTTCTTC.

The chain recombines TRBV27 with TRBJ1-5, with unresolved D. The germline CDR1 and CDR2 sequences are MNHEY and SMNVEV (reference sequence). The CDR3 sequence is 13 residues long. The V end was cut by 4 bases, the J end by 3 bases, with 7 bases between. CDR3 coding DNA: TGTGCCAGCAGTTCTGGGTACAATCAGCCCCAGCATTTT. This sequence encodes CASSSGYNQPQHF.

The rearrangement links TRBV13 to TRBJ2-4; D perhaps matches TRBD1 (6 bases). The CDR3 extends over 13 amino acids. V was pared by 1 base and J by 6 bases, with 7 bases between. Per germline, CDR1 PRHDT and CDR2 FYEKMQ (reference sequence). The CDR3 is CASSLEDRNIQYF. As DNA, the CDR3 is TGTGCCAGCAGCTTAGAGGACAGAAACATTCAGTACTTC.

The rearrangement links TRBV20-1 to TRBJ2-1; D is undetermined. The CDR3 consists of 14 residues. Germline CDR1 is DFQATT and CDR2 is SNEGSKA (reference sequence). V was trimmed by 6 bases and J by 7 bases, leaving 19 bases between them. The CDR3 bases are TGCAGTGCGCCCAGTCCCCCTGATGGTAATGAGCAGTTCTTC. Translated, it gives CSAPSPPDGNEQFF.

This clonotype was recorded once. V usage is TRBV19 and J usage is TRBJ1-1; 8 positions match TRBD1. CDR3 length: 15 residues. V gave up 4 bases and J gave up 1 base; unmatched junction bases: 5. Looked up from germline, CDR1 is LNHDA and CDR2 is SQIVND (reference sequence). CDR3 region: CASSTTGAPNTEAFF. CDR3 bases: TGTGCCAGTAGTACGACAGGGGCCCCGAACACTGAAGCTTTCTTT.